The TCR beta chain under discussion was sequenced for a study of blood T cell repertoires in COVID-19. Study-level information: Donors in the United States, Italy and Spain gave samples during acute or convalescent COVID-19. From T cells, B-cell-depleted T cells, or PBMCs came the material, which was cDNA or gDNA.

The germline CDR1 and CDR2 sequences are SGHDT and YYEEEE. The CDR3 has 15 amino acids. V was clipped by 4 bases and J by 4 bases; unmatched bases: 10. This clone has a handful of counts. Authors' analysis steps: Amplification from reference gene primers served as the basis for estimated nucleated cell counts. Assay used: immunoSEQ multiplex PCR; TCRdb lists only in-frame clones, some missing. V and J calls and clone size are those listed in that table; D and trimming were worked out from the DNA. The data show some 250,000 clones, more than 75% seen once. The source is a woman in her 30s who had recovered from COVID-19. The chain links TRBV5-6 to TRBJ2-7; the match to TRBD1 covers 8 bases. The material sequenced was peripheral blood. CDR3 DNA: TGTGCCAGCAGCCTCACCGGGACAGGTGTTTACGAGCAGTACTTC. This sequence encodes CASSLTGTGVYEQYF.